This T cell receptor (beta chain) is drawn from a study of beta chain features in type 1 diabetes. As every portion of the isolated RNA was reverse transcribed, the sequencing read expressed TCRB transcripts. Generated by immunoSEQ multiplex PCR, the TCRdb table keeps only in-frame clones and is missing some. The table has hundreds of thousands of clones, around 15% seen once. This clone was seen more than once but under ten times. What it binds is unknown. The collection from each donor was one heparinised blood draw averaging approximately 110 mL. Sorting based on CD45RO/CCR7/CD25/CD127/CD95/CD27 separated CD4+ naive, central memory, regulatory and stem cell-like memory cells. The CDR3 runs to 14 residues. Germline V gene data show CDR1 as SNHLY and CDR2 as FYNNEI. V lost 4 bases to trimming and J lost 1 base, with 11 bases between them. Notes on the study in general: VDJ junctions sequenced from type 1 diabetes patients showed fewer insertions and more deletions. Across all four CD4+ subsets, people with type 1 diabetes showed modestly shorter TCRB CDR3s.

V and J are TRBV2 and TRBJ2-7; unclear D gene. This sequence originates from a man aged 18 to 30 with type 1 diabetes. Sequencing input: naive CD4+ T cells from blood. The chain's CDR3 is CASSVRRSSYEQYF. The CDR3 DNA follows: TGTGCCAGCAGTGTAAGACGAAGTTCCTACGAGCAGTACTTC. Filled out from reference TRBV2 and TRBJ2-7, the complete variable domain reads EPEVTQTPSHQVTQMGQEVILRCVPISNHLYFYWYRQILGQKVEFLVSFYNNEISEKSEIFDDQFSVERPDGSNFTLKIRSTKLEDSAMYFCASSVRRSSYEQYFGPGTRLTVT.